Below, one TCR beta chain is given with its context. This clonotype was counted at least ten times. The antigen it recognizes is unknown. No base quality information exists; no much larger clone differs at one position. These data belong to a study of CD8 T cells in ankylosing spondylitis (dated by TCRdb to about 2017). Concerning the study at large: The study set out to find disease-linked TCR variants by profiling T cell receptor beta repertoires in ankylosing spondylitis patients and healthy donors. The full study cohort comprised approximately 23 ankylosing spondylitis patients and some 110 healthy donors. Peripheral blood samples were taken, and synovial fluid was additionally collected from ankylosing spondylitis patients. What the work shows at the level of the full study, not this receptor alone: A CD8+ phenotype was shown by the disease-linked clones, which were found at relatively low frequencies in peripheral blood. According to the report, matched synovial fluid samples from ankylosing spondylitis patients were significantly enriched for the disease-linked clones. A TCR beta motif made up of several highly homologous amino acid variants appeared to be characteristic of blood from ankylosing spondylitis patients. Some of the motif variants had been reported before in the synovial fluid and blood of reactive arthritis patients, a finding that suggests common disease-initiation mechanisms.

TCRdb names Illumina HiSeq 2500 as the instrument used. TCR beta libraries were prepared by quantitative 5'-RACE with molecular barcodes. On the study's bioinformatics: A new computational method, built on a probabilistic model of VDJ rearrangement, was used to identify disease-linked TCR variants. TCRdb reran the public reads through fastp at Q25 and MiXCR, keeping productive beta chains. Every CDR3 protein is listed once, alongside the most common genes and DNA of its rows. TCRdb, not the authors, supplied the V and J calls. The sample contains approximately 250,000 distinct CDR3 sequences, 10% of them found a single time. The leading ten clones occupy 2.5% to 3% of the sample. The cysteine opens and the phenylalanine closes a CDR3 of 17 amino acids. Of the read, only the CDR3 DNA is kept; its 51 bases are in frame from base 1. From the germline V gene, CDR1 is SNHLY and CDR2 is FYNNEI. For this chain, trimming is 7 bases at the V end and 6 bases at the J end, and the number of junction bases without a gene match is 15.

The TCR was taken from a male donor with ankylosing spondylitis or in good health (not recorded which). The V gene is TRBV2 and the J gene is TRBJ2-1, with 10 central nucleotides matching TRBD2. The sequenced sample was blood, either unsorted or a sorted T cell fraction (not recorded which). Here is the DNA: TGTGCCAGCACAAGAAGGAGCGGGAGGGATATCCGCAATGAGCAGTTCTTC. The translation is CASTRRSGRDIRNEQFF.